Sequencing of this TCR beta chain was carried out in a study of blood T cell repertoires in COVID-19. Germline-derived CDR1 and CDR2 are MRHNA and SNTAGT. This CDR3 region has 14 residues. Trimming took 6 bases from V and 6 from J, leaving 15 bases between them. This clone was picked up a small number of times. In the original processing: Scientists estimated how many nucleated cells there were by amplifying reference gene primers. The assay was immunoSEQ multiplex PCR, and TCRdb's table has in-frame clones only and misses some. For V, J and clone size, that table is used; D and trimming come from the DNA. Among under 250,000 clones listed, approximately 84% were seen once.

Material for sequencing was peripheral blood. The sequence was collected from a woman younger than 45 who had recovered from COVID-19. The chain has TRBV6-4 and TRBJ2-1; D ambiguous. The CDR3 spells CASSVITESNEQFF. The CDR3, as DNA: TGTGCCAGCAGCGTGATTACCGAGTCCAATGAGCAGTTCTTC.